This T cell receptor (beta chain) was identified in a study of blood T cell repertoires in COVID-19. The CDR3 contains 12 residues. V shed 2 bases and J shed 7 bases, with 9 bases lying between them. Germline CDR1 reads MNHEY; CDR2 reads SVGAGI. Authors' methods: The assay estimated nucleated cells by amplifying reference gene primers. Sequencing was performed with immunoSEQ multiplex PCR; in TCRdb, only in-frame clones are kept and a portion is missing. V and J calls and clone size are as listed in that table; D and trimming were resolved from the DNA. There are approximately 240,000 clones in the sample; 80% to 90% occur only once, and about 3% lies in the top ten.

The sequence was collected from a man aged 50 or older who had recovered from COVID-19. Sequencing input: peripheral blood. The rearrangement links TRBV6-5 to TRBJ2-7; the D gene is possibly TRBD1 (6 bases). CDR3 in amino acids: CASSYDRLEQYF. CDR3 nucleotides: TGTGCCAGCAGTTACGACAGGTTGGAGCAGTACTTC.